This T cell receptor (beta chain) comes out of a study of persistence of HIV-infected CD4 T cells. Looking at the study overall: Multiple blood draws of up to 180 mL, except a couple of donors with single leukapheresis.

This was the immunoSEQ version 4 assay in survey mode. Sequencing used immunoSEQ multiplex PCR; TCRdb keeps in-frame clones, though not all of them. The sample includes approximately 46,000 clones, 90% seen only once; the top ten take over 3%. Germline lookup yields CDR1 GTSNPN and CDR2 SVGIG (reference sequence). V lost 5 bases, J lost 2 bases, and 11 bases stayed unmatched. The CDR3 is made up of 16 amino acids. This clone came up once. The antigen is unknown. Cells were stimulated nonspecifically with anti-CD3/anti-CD28 magnetic beads. Responding CD4+ T cells were sorted by upregulation of both CD40 ligand and CD69. General observations from the study: Compared with CD3/CD28-stimulated cells, CMV- and Gag-responding cells showed lower TCRbeta richness.

J is TRBJ1-2 and V is TRBV30; 10 bases are shared with TRBD1. The source of this sequence is an adult woman with HIV who was CMV-seropositive. The sample here was CD4+ T cells sorted from PBMCs after approximately 19-hour stimulation, taken from a patient who received antiretroviral therapy. CDR3 region: CAWLSRQGAKNYGYTF. The DNA of the CDR3 is TGTGCCTGGTTGAGCAGACAGGGGGCTAAGAACTATGGCTACACCTTC.